Sequencing of this T cell receptor beta chain was carried out in a study of blood T cell repertoires in COVID-19. Overall study: From T cells, B-cell-depleted T cells, or PBMCs came the material, which was cDNA or gDNA.

CDR1 and CDR2 from the germline V gene are LGHDT and YNNKEL (reference sequence). The CDR3 totals 14 residues. V lost 4 bases, J lost 6 bases, and 2 bases stayed unmatched. Data came from immunoSEQ multiplex PCR; TCRdb stores just in-frame clones and leaves some out. The table has around 150,000 clones, around 84% seen once; the top ten hold approximately 0.99%. The chain combines TRBV3-1 (or the pseudogene TRBV3-2) with TRBJ2-7; 14 bases align to TRBD2. The sample comprised peripheral blood. The receptor's source is a man aged 35-49 years with acute or convalescent COVID-19. Here the CDR3 reads CASSPGLAGVEQYF. CDR3 DNA sequence: TGTGCCAGCAGCCCGGGACTAGCGGGGGTCGAGCAGTACTTC.